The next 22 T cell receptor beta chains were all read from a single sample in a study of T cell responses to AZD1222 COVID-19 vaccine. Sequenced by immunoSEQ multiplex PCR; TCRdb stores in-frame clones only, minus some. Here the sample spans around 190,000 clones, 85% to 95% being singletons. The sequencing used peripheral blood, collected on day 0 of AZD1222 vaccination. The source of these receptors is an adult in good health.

CDR3 sequence reads: CATARGADSPLHF. The DNA for the CDR3 is TGTGCCACTGCCCGGGGGGCGGACTCACCCCTCCACTTT. This chain joins TRBV7-2 and TRBJ1-6; a possible D gene is TRBD1 (6 bases). V was clipped by 10 bases and J by 10 bases, with 17 bases between them. Germline V gives CDR1 SGHTA, CDR2 FQGNSA. This CDR3 comprises 13 residues.

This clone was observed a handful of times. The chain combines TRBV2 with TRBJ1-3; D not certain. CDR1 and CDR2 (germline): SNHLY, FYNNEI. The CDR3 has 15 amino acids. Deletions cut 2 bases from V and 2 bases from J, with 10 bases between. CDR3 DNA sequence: TGTGCCAGCAGTGAATCGGAGGGTGCTGGAAACACCATATATTTT. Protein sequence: CASSESEGAGNTIYF. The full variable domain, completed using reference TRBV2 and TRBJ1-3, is EPEVTQTPSHQVTQMGQEVILRCVPISNHLYFYWYRQILGQKVEFLVSFYNNEISEKSEIFDDQFSVERPDGSNFTLKIRSTKLEDSAMYFCASSESEGAGNTIYFGEGSWLTVV.

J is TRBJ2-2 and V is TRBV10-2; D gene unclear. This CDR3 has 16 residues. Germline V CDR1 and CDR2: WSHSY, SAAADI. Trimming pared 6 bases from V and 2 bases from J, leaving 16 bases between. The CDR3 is CASRMVSGINTGELFF. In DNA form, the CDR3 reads TGCGCCAGCAGAATGGTATCAGGAATAAACACCGGGGAGCTGTTTTTT.

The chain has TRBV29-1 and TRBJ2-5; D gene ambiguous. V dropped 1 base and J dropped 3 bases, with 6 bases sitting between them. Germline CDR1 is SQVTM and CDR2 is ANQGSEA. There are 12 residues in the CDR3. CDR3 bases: TGCAGCGTTGAAGGTGCAGAAGAGACCCAGTACTTC. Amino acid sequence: CSVEGAEETQYF.

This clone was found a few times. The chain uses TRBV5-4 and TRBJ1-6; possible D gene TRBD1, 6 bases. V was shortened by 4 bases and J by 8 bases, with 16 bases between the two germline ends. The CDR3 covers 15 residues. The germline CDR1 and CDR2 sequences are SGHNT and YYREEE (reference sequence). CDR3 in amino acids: CASSPGQGQDSPLHF. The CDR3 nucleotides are TGTGCCAGCAGCCCTGGGCAGGGGCAGGATTCACCCCTCCACTTT.

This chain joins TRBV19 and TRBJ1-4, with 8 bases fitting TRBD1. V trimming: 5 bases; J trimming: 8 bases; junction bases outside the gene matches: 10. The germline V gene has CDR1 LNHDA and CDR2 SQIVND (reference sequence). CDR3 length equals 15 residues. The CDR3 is CASSPGQGPGEKLFF. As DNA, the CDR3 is TGTGCCAGTAGTCCCGGACAGGGACCTGGGGAAAAACTGTTTTTT.

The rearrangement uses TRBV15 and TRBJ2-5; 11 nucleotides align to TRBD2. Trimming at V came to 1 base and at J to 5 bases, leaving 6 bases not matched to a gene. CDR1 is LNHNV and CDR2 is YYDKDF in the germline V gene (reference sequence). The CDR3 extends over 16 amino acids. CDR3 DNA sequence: TGTGCCACCAGCAGAGCAACTAGCGGGGGCGGGGAGACCCAGTACTTC. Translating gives CATSRATSGGGETQYF.

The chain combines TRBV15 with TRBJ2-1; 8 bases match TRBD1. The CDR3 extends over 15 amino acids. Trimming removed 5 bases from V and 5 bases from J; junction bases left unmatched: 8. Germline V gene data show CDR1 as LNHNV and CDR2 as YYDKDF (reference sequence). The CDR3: CATSPRRDRNNEQFF. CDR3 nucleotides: TGTGCCACCAGCCCTCGCCGGGACAGGAACAATGAGCAGTTCTTC.

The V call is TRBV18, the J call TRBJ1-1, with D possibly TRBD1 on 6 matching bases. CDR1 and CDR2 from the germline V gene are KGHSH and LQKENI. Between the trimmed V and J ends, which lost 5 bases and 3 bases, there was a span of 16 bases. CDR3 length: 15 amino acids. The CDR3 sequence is CASSSLGTTYTEAFF. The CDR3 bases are TGTGCCAGCTCATCCCTCGGGACAACATACACTGAAGCTTTCTTT.

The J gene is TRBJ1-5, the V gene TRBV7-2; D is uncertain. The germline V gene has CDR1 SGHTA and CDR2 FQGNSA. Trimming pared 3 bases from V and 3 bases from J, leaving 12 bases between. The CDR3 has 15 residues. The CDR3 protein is CASSFQRAANQPQHF. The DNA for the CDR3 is TGTGCCAGCAGCTTCCAGCGTGCGGCCAATCAGCCCCAGCATTTT.

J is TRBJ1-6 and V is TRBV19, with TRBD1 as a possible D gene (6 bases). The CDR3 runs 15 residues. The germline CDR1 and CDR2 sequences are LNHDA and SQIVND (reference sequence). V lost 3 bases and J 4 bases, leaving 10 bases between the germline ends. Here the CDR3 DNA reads TGTGCCAGTAGTATCGGGACAAAATATAATTCACCCCTCCACTTT. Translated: CASSIGTKYNSPLHF.

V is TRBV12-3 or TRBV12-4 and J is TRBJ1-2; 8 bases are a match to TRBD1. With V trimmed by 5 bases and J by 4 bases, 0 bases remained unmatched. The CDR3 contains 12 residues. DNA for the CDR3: TGTGCCAGCAGTGGACAGGGCTATGGCTACACCTTC. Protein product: CASSGQGYGYTF.

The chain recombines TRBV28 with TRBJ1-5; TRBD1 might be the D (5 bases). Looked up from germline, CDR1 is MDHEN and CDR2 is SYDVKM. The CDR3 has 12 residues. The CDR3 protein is CASEGVGQPQHF. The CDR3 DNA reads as TGTGCTTCGGAAGGGGTGGGGCAGCCCCAGCATTTT. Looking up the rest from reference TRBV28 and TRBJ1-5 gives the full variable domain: DVKVTQSSRYLVKRTGEKVFLECVQDMDHENMFWYRQDPGLGLRLIYFSYDVKMKEKGDIPEGYSVSREKKERFSLILESASTNQTSMYLCASEGVGQPQHFGDGTRLSIL.

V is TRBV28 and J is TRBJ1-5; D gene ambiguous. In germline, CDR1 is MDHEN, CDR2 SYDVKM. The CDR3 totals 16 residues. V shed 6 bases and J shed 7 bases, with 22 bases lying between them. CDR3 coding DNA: TGTGCCAGCAGCAAACCCGGGCTAAGCACGGGCCAGCCCCAGCATTTT. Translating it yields CASSKPGLSTGQPQHF.

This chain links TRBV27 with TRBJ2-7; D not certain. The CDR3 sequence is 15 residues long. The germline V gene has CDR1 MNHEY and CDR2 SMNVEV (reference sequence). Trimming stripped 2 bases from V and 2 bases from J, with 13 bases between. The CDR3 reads CASSLGSGLPYEQYF. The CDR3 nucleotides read TGTGCCAGCAGTTTAGGATCCGGGCTACCCTACGAGCAGTACTTC.

CDR3 nucleotides: TGTGCCAGCAGTCCGACAGGGAGTTGGAACACTGAAGCTTTCTTT. It translates to CASSPTGSWNTEAFF. This chain uses TRBV28 with TRBJ1-1, with 7 positions matching TRBD1. CDR1 and CDR2 (germline): MDHEN, SYDVKM. Trimming took 5 bases from V and 1 from J; bases not matched to a gene: 7. CDR3 length equals 15 residues.

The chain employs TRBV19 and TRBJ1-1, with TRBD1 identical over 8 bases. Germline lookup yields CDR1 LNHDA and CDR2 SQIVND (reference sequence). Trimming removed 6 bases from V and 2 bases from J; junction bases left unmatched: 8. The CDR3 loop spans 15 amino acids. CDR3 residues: CASRTYGQGNTEAFF. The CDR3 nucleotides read TGTGCCAGTAGGACCTACGGACAGGGCAACACTGAAGCTTTCTTT.

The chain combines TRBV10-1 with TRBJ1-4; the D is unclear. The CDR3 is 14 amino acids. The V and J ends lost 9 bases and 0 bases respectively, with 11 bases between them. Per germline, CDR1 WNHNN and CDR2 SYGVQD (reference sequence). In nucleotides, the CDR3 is TGCGCCAGACAAAAACTGACAACTAATGAAAAACTGTTTTTT. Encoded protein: CARQKLTTNEKLFF.

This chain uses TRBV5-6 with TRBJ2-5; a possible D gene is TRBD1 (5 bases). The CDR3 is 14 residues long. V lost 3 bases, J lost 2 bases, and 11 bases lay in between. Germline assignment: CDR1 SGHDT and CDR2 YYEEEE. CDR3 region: CASSSGYGQETQYF. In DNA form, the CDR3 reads TGTGCCAGCAGCTCAGGGTATGGACAAGAGACCCAGTACTTC.

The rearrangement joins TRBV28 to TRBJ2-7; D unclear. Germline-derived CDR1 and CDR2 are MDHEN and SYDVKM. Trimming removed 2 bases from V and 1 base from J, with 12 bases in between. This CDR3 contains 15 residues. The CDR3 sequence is CASSLSTALSYEQYF. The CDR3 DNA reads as TGTGCCAGCAGTTTAAGTACAGCTTTGTCCTACGAGCAGTACTTC. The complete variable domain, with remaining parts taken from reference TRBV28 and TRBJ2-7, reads DVKVTQSSRYLVKRTGEKVFLECVQDMDHENMFWYRQDPGLGLRLIYFSYDVKMKEKGDIPEGYSVSREKKERFSLILESASTNQTSMYLCASSLSTALSYEQYFGPGTRLTVT.

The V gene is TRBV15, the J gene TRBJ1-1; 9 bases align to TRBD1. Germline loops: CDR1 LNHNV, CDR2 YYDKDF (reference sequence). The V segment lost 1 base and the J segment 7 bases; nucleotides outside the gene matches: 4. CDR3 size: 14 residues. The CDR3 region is CATSRVQGAGEAFF. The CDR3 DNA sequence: TGTGCCACCAGCAGAGTACAGGGGGCGGGTGAAGCTTTCTTT.

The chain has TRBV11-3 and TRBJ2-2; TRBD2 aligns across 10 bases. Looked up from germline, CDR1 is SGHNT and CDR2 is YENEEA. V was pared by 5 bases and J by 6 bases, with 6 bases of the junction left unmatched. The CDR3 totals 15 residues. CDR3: CASSSPGLASGELFF. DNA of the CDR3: TGTGCCAGCAGCAGCCCGGGACTAGCGTCCGGGGAGCTGTTTTTT.